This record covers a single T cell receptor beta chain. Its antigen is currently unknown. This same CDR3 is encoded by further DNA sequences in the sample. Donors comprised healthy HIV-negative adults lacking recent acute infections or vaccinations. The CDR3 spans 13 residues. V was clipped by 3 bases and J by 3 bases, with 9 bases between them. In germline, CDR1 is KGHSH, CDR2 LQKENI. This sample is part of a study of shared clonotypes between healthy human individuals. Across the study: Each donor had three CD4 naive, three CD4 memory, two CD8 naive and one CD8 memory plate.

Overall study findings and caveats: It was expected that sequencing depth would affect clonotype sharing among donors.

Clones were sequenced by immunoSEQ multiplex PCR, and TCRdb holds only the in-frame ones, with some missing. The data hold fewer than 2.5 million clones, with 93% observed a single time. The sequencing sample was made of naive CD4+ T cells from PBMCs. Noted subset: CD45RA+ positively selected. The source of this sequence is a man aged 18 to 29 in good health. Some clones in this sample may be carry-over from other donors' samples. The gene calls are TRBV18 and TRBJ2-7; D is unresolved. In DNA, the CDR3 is TGTGCCAGCTCACCGGGCCTAGGCTACGAGCAGTACTTC. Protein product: CASSPGLGYEQYF.